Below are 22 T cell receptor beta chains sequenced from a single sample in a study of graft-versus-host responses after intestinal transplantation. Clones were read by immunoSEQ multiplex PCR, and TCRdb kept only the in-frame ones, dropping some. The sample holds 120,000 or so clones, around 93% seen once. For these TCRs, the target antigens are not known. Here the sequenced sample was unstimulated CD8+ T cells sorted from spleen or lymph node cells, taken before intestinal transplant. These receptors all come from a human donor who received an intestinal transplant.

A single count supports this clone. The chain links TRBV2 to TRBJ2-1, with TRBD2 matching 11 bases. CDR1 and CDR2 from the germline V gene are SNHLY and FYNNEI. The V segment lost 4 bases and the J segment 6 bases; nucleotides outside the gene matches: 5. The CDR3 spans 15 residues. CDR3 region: CASSVLAGEVNEQFF. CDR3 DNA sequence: TGTGCCAGCAGTGTACTAGCGGGAGAGGTCAATGAGCAGTTCTTC.

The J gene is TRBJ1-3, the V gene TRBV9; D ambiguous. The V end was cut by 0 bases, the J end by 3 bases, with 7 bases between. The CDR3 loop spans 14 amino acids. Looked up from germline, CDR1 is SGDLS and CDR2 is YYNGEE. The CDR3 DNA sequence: TGTGCCAGCAGCGTAGAGGCCGGTGGAAACACCATATATTTT. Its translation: CASSVEAGGNTIYF.

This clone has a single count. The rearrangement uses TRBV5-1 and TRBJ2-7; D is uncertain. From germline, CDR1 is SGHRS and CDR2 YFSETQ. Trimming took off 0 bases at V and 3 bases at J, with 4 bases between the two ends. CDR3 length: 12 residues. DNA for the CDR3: TGCGCCAGCAGCTTGGTAAGCTACGAGCAGTACTTC. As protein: CASSLVSYEQYF.

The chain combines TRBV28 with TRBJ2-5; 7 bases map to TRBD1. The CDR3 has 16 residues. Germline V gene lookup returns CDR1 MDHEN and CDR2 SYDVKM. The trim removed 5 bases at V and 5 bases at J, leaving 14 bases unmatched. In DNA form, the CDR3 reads TGTGCCAGCAGTCCGCCCGACAGGGTGATGCGGGAGACCCAGTACTTC. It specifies CASSPPDRVMRETQYF.

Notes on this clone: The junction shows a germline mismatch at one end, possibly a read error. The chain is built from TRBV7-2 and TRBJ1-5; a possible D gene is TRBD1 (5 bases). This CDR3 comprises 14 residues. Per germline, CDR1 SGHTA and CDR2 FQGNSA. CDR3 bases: TGTGCCAGCGGCTTGGGGGACAGCAATCAGCCCCAGCATTTT. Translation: CASGLGDSNQPQHF.

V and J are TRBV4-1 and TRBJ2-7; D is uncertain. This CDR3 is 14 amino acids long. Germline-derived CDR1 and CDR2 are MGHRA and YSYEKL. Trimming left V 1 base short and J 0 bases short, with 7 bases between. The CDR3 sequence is CASSQGPGSYEQYF. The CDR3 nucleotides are TGCGCCAGCAGCCAAGGTCCCGGCTCCTACGAGCAGTACTTC.

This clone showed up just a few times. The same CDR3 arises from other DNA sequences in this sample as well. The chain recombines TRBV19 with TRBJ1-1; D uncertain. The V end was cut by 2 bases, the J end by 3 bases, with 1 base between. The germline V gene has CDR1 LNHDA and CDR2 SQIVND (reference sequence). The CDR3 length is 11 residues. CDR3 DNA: TGTGCCAGTAGTATATACACTGAAGCTTTCTTT. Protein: CASSIYTEAFF.

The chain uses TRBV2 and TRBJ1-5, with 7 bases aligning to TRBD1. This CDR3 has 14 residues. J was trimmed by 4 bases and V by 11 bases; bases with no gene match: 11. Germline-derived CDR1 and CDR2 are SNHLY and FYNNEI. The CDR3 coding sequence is TGTGCCGCTCGACAGGGCCCCTTAAATCAGCCCCAGCATTTT. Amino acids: CAARQGPLNQPQHF.

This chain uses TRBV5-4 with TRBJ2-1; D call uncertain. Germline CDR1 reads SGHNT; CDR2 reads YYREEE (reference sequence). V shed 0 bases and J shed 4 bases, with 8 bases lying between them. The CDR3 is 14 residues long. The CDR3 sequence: CASSLGPFYNEQFF. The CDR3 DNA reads TGTGCCAGCAGCTTGGGGCCCTTTTACAATGAGCAGTTCTTC.

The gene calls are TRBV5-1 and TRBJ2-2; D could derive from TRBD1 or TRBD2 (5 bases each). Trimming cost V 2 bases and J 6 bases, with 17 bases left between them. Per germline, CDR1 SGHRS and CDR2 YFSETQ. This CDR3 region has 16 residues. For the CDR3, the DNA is TGCGCCAGCAGCTTCCTGGGACCCAGAGAAGCCGGGGAGCTGTTTTTT. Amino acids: CASSFLGPREAGELFF.

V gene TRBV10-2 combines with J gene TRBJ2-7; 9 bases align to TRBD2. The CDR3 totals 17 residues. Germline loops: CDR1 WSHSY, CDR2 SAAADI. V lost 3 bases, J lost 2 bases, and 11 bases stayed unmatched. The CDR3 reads CASSDLSGSEAAYEQYF. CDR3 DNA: TGCGCCAGCAGTGACCTTAGCGGGAGCGAGGCGGCCTACGAGCAGTACTTC.

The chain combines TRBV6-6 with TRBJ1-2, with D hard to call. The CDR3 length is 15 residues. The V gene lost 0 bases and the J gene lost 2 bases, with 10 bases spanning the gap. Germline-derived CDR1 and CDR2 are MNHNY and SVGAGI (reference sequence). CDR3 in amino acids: CASSYSRTENYGYTF. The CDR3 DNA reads TGTGCCAGCAGTTACTCAAGGACGGAAAACTATGGCTACACCTTC.

CDR3 loop: CASSLRGVGQPQHF. The CDR3 DNA is TGTGCCAGCAGCTTAAGAGGGGTCGGTCAGCCCCAGCATTTT. The rearrangement joins TRBV7-6 to TRBJ1-5, with D maybe TRBD1 (5 bases). The V gene lost 2 bases and the J gene lost 6 bases, with 11 bases spanning the gap. The germline V gene encodes CDR1 SGHVS and CDR2 FNYEAQ. The CDR3 is 14 residues long.

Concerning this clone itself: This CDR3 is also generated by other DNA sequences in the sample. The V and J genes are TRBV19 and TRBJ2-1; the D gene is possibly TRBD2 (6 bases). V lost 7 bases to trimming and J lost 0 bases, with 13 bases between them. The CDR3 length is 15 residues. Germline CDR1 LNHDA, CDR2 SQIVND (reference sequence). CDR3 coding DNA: TGTGCCAGTACCGATAGCGGAAGCTCCTACAATGAGCAGTTCTTC. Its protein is CASTDSGSSYNEQFF. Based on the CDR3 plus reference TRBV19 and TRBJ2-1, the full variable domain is DGGITQSPKYLFRKEGQNVTLSCEQNLNHDAMYWYRQDPGQGLRLIYYSQIVNDFQKGDIAEGYSVSREKKESFPLTVTSAQKNPTAFYLCASTDSGSSYNEQFFGPGTRLTVL.

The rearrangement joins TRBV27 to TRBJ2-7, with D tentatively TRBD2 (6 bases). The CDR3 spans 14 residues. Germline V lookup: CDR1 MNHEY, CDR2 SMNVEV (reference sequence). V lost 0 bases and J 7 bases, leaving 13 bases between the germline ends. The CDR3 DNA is TGTGCCAGCAGTTTATCGGCGGGGCCCCTGGAGCAGTACTTC. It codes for CASSLSAGPLEQYF.

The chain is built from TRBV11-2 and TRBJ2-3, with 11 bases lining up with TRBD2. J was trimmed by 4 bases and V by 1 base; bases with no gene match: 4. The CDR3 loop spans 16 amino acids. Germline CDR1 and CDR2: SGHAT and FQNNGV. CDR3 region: CASSLVASGRSDTQYF. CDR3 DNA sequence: TGTGCCAGCAGCTTAGTGGCTAGCGGGAGGTCAGATACGCAGTATTTT.

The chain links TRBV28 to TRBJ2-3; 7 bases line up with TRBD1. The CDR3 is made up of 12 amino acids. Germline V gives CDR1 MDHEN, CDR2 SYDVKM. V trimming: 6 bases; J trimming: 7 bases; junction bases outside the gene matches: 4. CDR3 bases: TGTGCCAGCAGACGGACAGGAAATACGCAGTATTTT. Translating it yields CASRRTGNTQYF. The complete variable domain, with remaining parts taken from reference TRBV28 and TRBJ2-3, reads DVKVTQSSRYLVKRTGEKVFLECVQDMDHENMFWYRQDPGLGLRLIYFSYDVKMKEKGDIPEGYSVSREKKERFSLILESASTNQTSMYLCASRRTGNTQYFGPGTRLTVL.

The CDR3 region has the DNA TGCGCCAGCAGCTTGCTGATCGTCAGGGGACCGTACTTC. Its translation is CASSLLIVRGPYF. The J gene is TRBJ2-4, the V gene TRBV5-1, with a weak D call TRBD1 (6 bases). Germline loops: CDR1 SGHRS, CDR2 YFSETQ. V lost 1 base, J lost 15 bases, and 17 bases lay in between. The CDR3 covers 13 residues.

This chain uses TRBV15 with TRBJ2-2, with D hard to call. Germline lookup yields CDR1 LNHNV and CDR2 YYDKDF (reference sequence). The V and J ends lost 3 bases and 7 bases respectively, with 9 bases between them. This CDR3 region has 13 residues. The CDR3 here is CATSRVVNGELFF. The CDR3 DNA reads TGTGCCACCAGCAGGGTGGTCAACGGGGAGCTGTTTTTT.

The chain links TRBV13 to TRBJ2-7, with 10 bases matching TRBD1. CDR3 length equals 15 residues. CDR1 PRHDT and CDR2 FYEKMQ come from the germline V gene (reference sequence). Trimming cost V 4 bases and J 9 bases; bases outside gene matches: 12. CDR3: CASSSAGTGDPRQYF. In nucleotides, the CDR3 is TGTGCCAGCAGCTCCGCCGGGACAGGGGATCCTAGGCAGTACTTC.

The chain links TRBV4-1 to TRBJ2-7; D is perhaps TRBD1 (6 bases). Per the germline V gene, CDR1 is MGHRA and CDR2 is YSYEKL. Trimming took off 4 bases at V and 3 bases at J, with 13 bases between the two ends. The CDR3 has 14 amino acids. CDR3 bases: TGCGCCAGCAGCCCCCGGGACAAGGGCTACGAGCAGTACTTC. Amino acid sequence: CASSPRDKGYEQYF.

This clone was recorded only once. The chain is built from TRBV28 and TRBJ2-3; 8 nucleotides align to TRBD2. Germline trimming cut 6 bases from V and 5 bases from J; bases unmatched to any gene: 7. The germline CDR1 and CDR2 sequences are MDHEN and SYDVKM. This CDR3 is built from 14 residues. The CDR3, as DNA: TGTGCCAGCAGCTCCCGACTAGCGCTAGATACGCAGTATTTT. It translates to CASSSRLALDTQYF.